This entry lists 18 T cell receptor beta chains sequenced from one sample in a study of Ad26.COV2.S vaccination and SARS-CoV-2 variants. Method: immunoSEQ multiplex PCR; TCRdb's copy keeps in-frame clones and lacks some. The sample records more than 350,000 clones, roughly 90% being singletons. Specified treatment: 15 to 20 received Ad26.COV2.S at low or high dose, single or two shots; about five received placebo; per-sample allocation not given. Day 63 after the first vaccine or placebo injection was the time point for sampling. Sequencing used peripheral blood, obtained in a trial of Ad26.COV2.S vaccine versus placebo. Source of these receptors: a person between 18 and 59 years old who received the Ad26.COV2.S COVID-19 vaccine or a placebo.

This clone was seen just once. The rearrangement links TRBV19 to TRBJ2-7; TRBD1 matches 9 bases. Germline loops: CDR1 LNHDA, CDR2 SQIVND (reference sequence). The CDR3 has 13 residues. The junction had 2 bases not matched to a gene; V was cut back by 6 bases and J by 2 bases. CDR3 protein: CASRNRGPYEQYF. The CDR3 bases are TGTGCCAGTAGGAACAGGGGGCCCTACGAGCAGTACTTC.

J is TRBJ1-5 and V is TRBV4-1; D is undetermined. Germline V gene sequence: CDR1 MGHRA, CDR2 YSYEKL. The ends were cut back, 0 bases at V and 0 bases at J, with 9 bases in the middle. The CDR3 is made up of 16 amino acids. Written as DNA, the CDR3 is TGCGCCAGCAGCCAAGATCCAGACGTTAGCAATCAGCCCCAGCATTTT. Protein sequence: CASSQDPDVSNQPQHF.

This clone was found once. The chain employs TRBV5-4 and TRBJ2-1, with 7 nucleotides matching TRBD2. Germline CDR1 reads SGHNT; CDR2 reads YYREEE (reference sequence). The CDR3 totals 15 residues. V gave up 1 base and J gave up 2 bases; unmatched junction bases: 3. CDR3 in DNA: TGTGCCAGCAGCTTGACAGCGGGACCCTACAATGAGCAGTTCTTC. Protein: CASSLTAGPYNEQFF.

The V and J genes are TRBV7-8 and TRBJ2-1; D uncertain. Germline assignment: CDR1 SGHVS and CDR2 FQNEAQ. The V gene lost 1 base and the J gene lost 7 bases, with 8 bases spanning the gap. The CDR3 length is 13 residues. The CDR3 reads CASSLGTENEQFF. Here the CDR3 DNA reads TGTGCCAGCAGCTTAGGGACGGAGAATGAGCAGTTCTTC.

J is TRBJ2-1 and V is TRBV6-2 or TRBV6-3, with 10 bases that match TRBD2. With V trimmed by 6 bases and J by 4 bases, 9 bases remained unmatched. The CDR3 has 16 residues. Germline CDR1 reads MNHEY; CDR2 reads SVGEGT. The CDR3 DNA reads TGTGCCAGCAGCCCTGGACTAGCGGTTCAATACAATGAGCAGTTCTTC. Protein product: CASSPGLAVQYNEQFF.

This chain connects TRBV10-2 to TRBJ1-1; the D gene is possibly TRBD1 (5 bases). Trimming stripped 9 bases from V and 5 bases from J, with 13 bases between. The germline CDR1 and CDR2 sequences are WSHSY and SAAADI. This CDR3 has 12 amino acids. Here the CDR3 reads CASMGEGTEAFF. CDR3 coding DNA: TGCGCCAGTATGGGGGAAGGGACTGAAGCTTTCTTT.

The gene calls are TRBV20-1 and TRBJ1-2; D is perhaps TRBD1 (5 bases). The CDR3 covers 14 residues. From germline, CDR1 is DFQATT and CDR2 SNEGSKA (reference sequence). V lost 3 bases, J lost 4 bases, and 15 bases lay in between. CDR3 nucleotides: TGCAGTGCTAGTCGGACAACAACTCCCTATGGCTACACCTTC. It yields the protein CSASRTTTPYGYTF.

This sequence joins TRBV14 and TRBJ1-1; no firm D call. CDR1 and CDR2 from the germline V gene are SGHDN and FVKESK. This CDR3 is 13 amino acids long. Trimming cost V 1 base and J 1 base, with 4 bases left between them. The CDR3 DNA follows: TGTGCCAGCAGCCAAGGATGGAACACTGAAGCTTTCTTT. Translation: CASSQGWNTEAFF.

The gene calls are TRBV30 and TRBJ1-3; D remains unclear. CDR3 length: 12 amino acids. Looked up from germline, CDR1 is GTSNPN and CDR2 is SVGIG (reference sequence). With 5 bases removed from V and 0 bases from J, the gap between germline ends came to 5 bases. The CDR3 is CAWEGSGNTIYF. CDR3 nucleotide sequence: TGTGCCTGGGAGGGCTCTGGAAACACCATATATTTT.

The chain is built from TRBV4-3 and TRBJ2-2; no reliable D call. Germline CDR1 reads LGHNA; CDR2 reads YSLEER. The germline V and J ends were trimmed by 0 bases and 5 bases, with 7 bases remaining between them. This CDR3 region has 14 residues. The DNA of the CDR3 is TGCGCCAGCAGCCAAGATGTGGGGACCGGGGAGCTGTTTTTT. Its protein is CASSQDVGTGELFF.

This chain joins TRBV9 and TRBJ1-1; 9 bases are shared with TRBD1. Trimming cost V 3 bases and J 0 bases; bases outside gene matches: 12. Looked up from germline, CDR1 is SGDLS and CDR2 is YYNGEE. CDR3 length: 18 residues. The DNA of the CDR3 is TGTGCCAGCAGCGCTCCGAGAGGACAGGGGATTATGAACACTGAAGCTTTCTTT. Translating it yields CASSAPRGQGIMNTEAFF. Drawing the rest from reference TRBV9 and TRBJ1-1, the complete variable domain is DSGVTQTPKHLITATGQRVTLRCSPRSGDLSVYWYQQSLDQGLQFLIQYYNGEERAKGNILERFSAQQFPDLHSELNLSSLELGDSALYFCASSAPRGQGIMNTEAFFGQGTRLTVV.

This chain joins TRBV30 and TRBJ1-3; a possible D gene is TRBD1 (6 bases). Germline V gives CDR1 GTSNPN, CDR2 SVGIG (reference sequence). CDR3 length: 16 amino acids. The V end was cut by 2 bases, the J end by 0 bases, with 14 bases between. The CDR3 DNA follows: TGTGCCTGGAGTCGACGCCTAGGGGGCTCTGGAAACACCATATATTTT. Protein: CAWSRRLGGSGNTIYF.

V usage is TRBV11-2 and J usage is TRBJ2-7; 10 positions agree with TRBD2. Germline loops: CDR1 SGHAT, CDR2 FQNNGV. V trimming: 0 bases; J trimming: 3 bases; junction bases outside the gene matches: 8. The CDR3 contains 17 residues. CDR3 residues: CASSLDGEREGLYEQYF. In nucleotides, the CDR3 is TGTGCCAGCAGCTTAGATGGGGAGCGGGAGGGCCTCTACGAGCAGTACTTC. Variable domain in full (rest from reference TRBV11-2 and TRBJ2-7): EAGVAQSPRYKIIEKRQSVAFWCNPISGHATLYWYQQILGQGPKLLIQFQNNGVVDDSQLPKDRFSAERLKGVDSTLKIQPAKLEDSAVYLCASSLDGEREGLYEQYFGPGTRLTVT.

J is TRBJ1-5 and V is TRBV4-3, with 10 bases aligning to TRBD1. The germline gives CDR1 LGHNA, CDR2 YSLEER. The length of the CDR3 is 16 residues. With 3 bases clipped from V and 7 bases from J, the junction kept 9 bases outside the gene matches. The CDR3 loop is CASSQSRTGGFQPQHF. In DNA, the CDR3 is TGCGCCAGCAGCCAGAGCCGGACAGGGGGATTCCAGCCCCAGCATTTT.

The genes are TRBV6-6 and TRBJ2-1; either TRBD1 or TRBD2 may supply D (5 bases each). CDR3 length equals 15 residues. Trimming took 0 bases from V and 7 from J, leaving 13 bases between them. Germline V gene lookup returns CDR1 MNHNY and CDR2 SVGAGI (reference sequence). The CDR3 loop reads CASSYSISWGNEQFF. The CDR3 nucleotides are TGTGCCAGCAGTTACTCGATTTCCTGGGGGAATGAGCAGTTCTTC.

The chain has TRBV7-9 and TRBJ2-7; no clear D gene. Germline CDR1 and CDR2: SEHNR and FQNEAQ (reference sequence). V lost 7 bases to trimming and J lost 0 bases, with 10 bases between them. The CDR3 consists of 13 residues. The CDR3 loop is CASTPDSSYEQYF. As DNA, the CDR3 is TGTGCCAGCACCCCGGATTCCTCCTACGAGCAGTACTTC.

The chain couples TRBV4-1 to TRBJ2-2; 10 positions match TRBD2. Germline V gives CDR1 MGHRA, CDR2 YSYEKL. CDR3 length equals 16 residues. Trimming cost V 1 base and J 4 bases; bases outside gene matches: 3. CDR3 DNA sequence: TGCGCCAGCAGCCAAGTTCAGCGGGAGGGCACCGGGGAGCTGTTTTTT. Translating it yields CASSQVQREGTGELFF.

This clone was counted once. The CDR3 coding sequence is TGTGCCAGCAGCTTGGCTAGGGGTAGCGGCAAACTTCAAGAGACCCAGTACTTC. As protein: CASSLARGSGKLQETQYF. The chain carries TRBV5-4 and TRBJ2-5, with D maybe TRBD2 (6 bases). Germline lookup yields CDR1 SGHNT and CDR2 YYREEE (reference sequence). CDR3 length equals 18 residues. Between the trimmed V and J ends, which lost 0 bases and 2 bases, there was a span of 20 bases.